This T cell receptor (beta chain) came from a study of post-analysis software for immune sequencing data. In the study overall: Relapsing-remitting, secondary progressive and progressive-relapsing forms made up the multiple sclerosis disease courses.

This clonotype turned up a few times. The antigen is not known. Unique molecular identifiers tagged the TCR beta cDNA libraries. TCRdb independently ran MiXCR on the PCR reads; one entry per CDR3 protein. In the table there are about 770,000 distinct CDR3 sequences, 35% to 55% of which are singletons. The J segment lost 2 bases and the V segment lost 5 bases, leaving 9 bases of the junction unmatched. The germline CDR1 and CDR2 sequences are SGHVS and FNYEAQ. The CDR3 consists of 16 residues. The study, taken as a whole, reports: Samples from a shared batch, those prepared together, strongly co-clustered by F measure. The study found TRBV5-6, TRBV5-1 and TRBV20-1 among four to six TRBV segments more frequent in patients than controls. Among multiple sclerosis patients, normalized Chao1 diversity was significantly below that of controls.

Sequences were obtained from blood. The chain employs TRBV7-6 and TRBJ2-7; 10 bases agree with TRBD1. This sequence was found in a girl aged 10 to 17 with multiple sclerosis. Written as DNA, the CDR3 is TGTGCCAGCAGCCCAACTTGGGACAGGGGCCCCTACGAGCAGTACTTC. It is translated as CASSPTWDRGPYEQYF.